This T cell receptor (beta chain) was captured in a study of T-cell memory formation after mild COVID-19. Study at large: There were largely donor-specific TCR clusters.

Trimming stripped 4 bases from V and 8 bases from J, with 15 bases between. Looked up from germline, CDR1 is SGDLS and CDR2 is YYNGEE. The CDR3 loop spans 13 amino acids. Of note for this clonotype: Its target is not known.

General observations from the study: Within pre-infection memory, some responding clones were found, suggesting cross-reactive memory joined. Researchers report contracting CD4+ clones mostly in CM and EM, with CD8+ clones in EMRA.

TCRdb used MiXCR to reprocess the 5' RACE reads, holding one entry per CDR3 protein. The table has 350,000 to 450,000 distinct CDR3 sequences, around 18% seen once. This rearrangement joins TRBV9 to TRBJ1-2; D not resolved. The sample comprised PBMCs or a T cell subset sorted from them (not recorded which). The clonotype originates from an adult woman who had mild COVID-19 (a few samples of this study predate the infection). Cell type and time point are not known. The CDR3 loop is CASSSTGPDGYTF. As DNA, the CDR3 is TGTGCCAGCAGCTCCACGGGCCCGGACGGCTACACCTTC.